This record looks at one T cell receptor (beta chain) sequence and its context. Its antigen is not known. Produced via immunoSEQ multiplex PCR; TCRdb's table is partial and in-frame only. This sample has tens of thousands of clones; 90% occur once, and the top ten carry about 3%. This entry belongs to a study of T cell responses to AZD1222 COVID-19 vaccine. General study points: It was only after the peak T cell response that any repertoires were sampled. Close to half of all spike-specific TCRs reportedly target regions of the variants that are unmutated.

The specimen was peripheral blood, collected on day 0 of AZD1222 vaccination. The receptor comes from an adult in good health.

The DNA of the CDR3 is TGTGCCAGCAGTCAGCCGATCACCGGGACAGGGGGCGATGAGCAGTTCTTC. It translates to CASSQPITGTGGDEQFF. This chain joins TRBV28 and TRBJ2-1, with 12 nucleotides matching TRBD1. The trim removed 5 bases at V and 8 bases at J, leaving 13 bases unmatched. This CDR3 is built from 17 residues. Germline V gene lookup returns CDR1 MDHEN and CDR2 SYDVKM.